Following are 32 T cell receptor beta chains from one sample sequenced in a study of beta chain features in type 1 diabetes. Expressed TCRB transcripts were sequenced because the entire RNA isolate underwent reverse transcription. Sequencing was performed with immunoSEQ multiplex PCR; in TCRdb, only in-frame clones are kept and a portion is missing. The sample includes a few hundred thousand clones, over 8.5% seen only once; the top ten take approximately 0.6%. General study results and limits: Moderately but significantly shorter TCRB CDR3s were found in Type 1 diabetes patients in all four CD4+ subsets.

The antigens for these receptors are not known. Sequenced input: central memory CD4+ T cells from blood. The receptors shown here come from a man aged 25-45 years with type 1 diabetes.

This clone was picked up many times. The same CDR3 can be traced to other DNA sequences in this sample. V usage is TRBV9 and J usage is TRBJ2-6, with TRBD2 identical over 8 bases. Germline V CDR1 and CDR2: SGDLS, YYNGEE. The V and J ends lost 8 bases and 2 bases, in that order; junction bases with no gene match: 6. The CDR3 is 15 residues long. This CDR3 is CASGTRGAGANVLTF. DNA of the CDR3: TGTGCCAGTGGGACTAGGGGGGCTGGGGCCAACGTCCTGACTTTC.

In regard to this clone: Other DNA sequences in this specimen translate into the identical CDR3. V and J are TRBV6-5 and TRBJ1-2; D unclear. CDR3 size: 14 residues. Deletions cut 0 bases from V and 2 bases from J, with 7 bases between. Germline V lookup: CDR1 MNHEY, CDR2 SVGAGI. In DNA, the CDR3 is TGTGCCAGCAGTTACTCTGGCAGCAACTATGGCTACACCTTC. This encodes CASSYSGSNYGYTF.

This chain connects TRBV9 to TRBJ2-1; 7 nucleotides match TRBD2. The germline V gene encodes CDR1 SGDLS and CDR2 YYNGEE. V lost 0 bases, J lost 4 bases, and 4 bases stayed unmatched. CDR3 length equals 15 residues. The CDR3 loop is CASSVGSGQYNEQFF. The CDR3 nucleotides are TGTGCCAGCAGCGTAGGTAGCGGGCAATACAATGAGCAGTTCTTC. The variable domain in full, with the rest retrieved from reference TRBV9 and TRBJ2-1, is DSGVTQTPKHLITATGQRVTLRCSPRSGDLSVYWYQQSLDQGLQFLIQYYNGEERAKGNILERFSAQQFPDLHSELNLSSLELGDSALYFCASSVGSGQYNEQFFGPGTRLTVL.

This clone was counted between two and nine times. The chain couples TRBV6-1 to TRBJ1-2; D may be TRBD1 (5 bases). CDR1 and CDR2 from the germline V gene are MNHNS and SASEGT. The CDR3 consists of 11 residues. Trimming cost V 3 bases and J 12 bases, with 11 bases left between them. In DNA form, the CDR3 reads TGTGCCAGCAGTGATCTTAGGGACCACACCTTC. Protein sequence: CASSDLRDHTF.

The chain carries TRBV5-1 and TRBJ2-1; perhaps TRBD2 as D (7 bases). V lost 4 bases and J lost 7, with 15 bases in between. The germline gives CDR1 SGHRS, CDR2 YFSETQ. This CDR3 comprises 14 residues. The chain's CDR3 is CASSPGGLLNEQFF. The DNA of the CDR3 is TGCGCCAGCAGCCCCGGGGGGCTTTTGAATGAGCAGTTCTTC.

This clone has more than one count but fewer than ten. The junction departs from the called germline gene at one end, perhaps through a read error. This sequence joins TRBV5-4 and TRBJ1-2, with 7 bases aligning to TRBD1. CDR1 is SGHNT, CDR2 YYREEE, per germline (reference sequence). This CDR3 contains 16 residues. The CDR3 region has the DNA TGCGCCAGCAGCCAAGAGAGGCCAGGGGGAAAGTATGGCTACACCTTC. It codes for CASSQERPGGKYGYTF.

The V call is TRBV6-6, the J call TRBJ2-1; 9 nucleotides agree with TRBD2. V lost 4 bases to trimming and J lost 6 bases; unmatched junction nucleotides: 4. CDR3 length: 14 amino acids. Germline CDR1 and CDR2: MNHNY and SVGAGI (reference sequence). This CDR3 reads CASSLAGVSNEQFF. CDR3 sequence (DNA): TGTGCCAGCAGTTTAGCGGGAGTTAGCAATGAGCAGTTCTTC.

The chain couples TRBV11-2 to TRBJ2-3; D remains ambiguous. V was shortened by 4 bases and J by 2 bases, with 7 bases between the two germline ends. This CDR3 contains 13 residues. From germline, CDR1 is SGHAT and CDR2 FQNNGV. This CDR3 reads CASSWKATDTQYF. The DNA of the CDR3 is TGTGCCAGCAGCTGGAAGGCCACAGATACGCAGTATTTT.

This chain links TRBV6-1 with TRBJ2-7, with D perhaps matching TRBD2 (6 bases). The CDR3 is 14 amino acids. Germline V gene lookup returns CDR1 MNHNS and CDR2 SASEGT. Deletions cut 9 bases from V and 0 bases from J, with 15 bases between. CDR3 sequence reads: CASSVGLSSYEQYF. The CDR3 DNA is TGTGCCAGTAGCGTGGGACTCTCCTCCTACGAGCAGTACTTC.

The chain uses TRBV4-3 and TRBJ1-5; no clear D gene. Germline V gene sequence: CDR1 LGHNA, CDR2 YSLEER. Trimming removed 1 base at V and 2 bases at J, with 18 bases between. The CDR3 spans 18 residues. CDR3 residues: CASSQGPGNNPGNQPQHF. Here the CDR3 DNA reads TGCGCCAGCAGCCAAGGACCGGGGAATAACCCCGGCAATCAGCCCCAGCATTTT.

The CDR3 loop reads CASNTGGRETQYF. CDR3 coding DNA: TGTGCCAGCAACACAGGGGGAAGAGAGACCCAGTACTTC. V is TRBV6-6 and J is TRBJ2-5; 8 bases fit TRBD1. The junction had 5 bases not matched to a gene; V was cut back by 7 bases and J by 4 bases. CDR3 length: 13 residues. Germline assignment: CDR1 MNHNY and CDR2 SVGAGI (reference sequence).

This clone came up a few times. The rearrangement joins TRBV7-6 to TRBJ2-1; 10 positions match TRBD1. The CDR3 spans 15 residues. In germline, CDR1 is SGHVS, CDR2 FNYEAQ. V trimming: 4 bases; J trimming: 2 bases; junction bases outside the gene matches: 2. This CDR3 reads CASSSGTGAYNEQFF. The CDR3 region has the DNA TGTGCCAGCAGCTCCGGGACAGGGGCCTACAATGAGCAGTTCTTC.

The chain links TRBV2 to TRBJ2-1; D assignment may be TRBD1 or TRBD2 (5 bases each). Between the trimmed V and J ends, which lost 3 bases and 3 bases, there was a span of 12 bases. Germline CDR1 is SNHLY and CDR2 is FYNNEI. The CDR3 length is 15 residues. CDR3 sequence: CASSDRGLGYNEQFF. In DNA, the CDR3 is TGTGCCAGCAGTGACCGGGGCTTAGGCTACAATGAGCAGTTCTTC.

About this clone itself: Other DNA sequences in this specimen translate into the identical CDR3. The chain is built from TRBV9 and TRBJ2-2, with no clear D. Trimming left V 0 bases short and J 8 bases short, with 5 bases between. CDR3 size: 12 residues. Germline CDR1 SGDLS, CDR2 YYNGEE. The CDR3 bases are TGTGCCAGCAGCGTAGGGCCAGGGGAGCTGTTTTTT. Its translation: CASSVGPGELFF.

The rearrangement joins TRBV7-9 to TRBJ2-7, with 8 bases matching TRBD1. Germline V gives CDR1 SEHNR, CDR2 FQNEAQ (reference sequence). The trim removed 10 bases at V and 9 bases at J, leaving 14 bases unmatched. This CDR3 is built from 13 residues. The CDR3 DNA is TGTGCCACCGACCCCGGACAGGGTCCCGTGCAGTACTTC. It yields the protein CATDPGQGPVQYF.

The chain has TRBV7-3 and TRBJ2-7; 11 bases are shared with TRBD1. V lost 3 bases, J lost 3 bases, and 4 bases stayed unmatched. The CDR3 is made up of 15 amino acids. CDR1 and CDR2 from the germline V gene are SGHTA and FQGTGA. The CDR3 spells CASSFGTGGNYEQYF. The CDR3 nucleotides read TGTGCCAGCAGCTTCGGGACAGGGGGAAACTACGAGCAGTACTTC.

This clone was seen only a few times. V usage is TRBV5-1 and J usage is TRBJ2-7; the D is unclear. Germline CDR1 reads SGHRS; CDR2 reads YFSETQ. V lost 4 bases, J lost 5 bases, and 10 bases lay in between. The CDR3 consists of 12 residues. CDR3 protein: CASSANEDEQYF. In DNA, the CDR3 is TGCGCCAGCAGCGCAAACGAGGACGAGCAGTACTTC.

The chain couples TRBV5-4 to TRBJ2-3, with D possibly matching TRBD1 (6 bases). Between the trimmed V and J ends, which lost 6 bases and 0 bases, there was a span of 14 bases. The CDR3 is 15 residues long. Germline CDR1 SGHNT, CDR2 YYREEE (reference sequence). The DNA for the CDR3 is TGTGCCAGCACCCCTGGGGGCGGGAGCACAGATACGCAGTATTTT. This gives the protein CASTPGGGSTDTQYF.

This rearrangement joins TRBV5-4 to TRBJ2-1; 7 bases align to TRBD1. The germline CDR1 and CDR2 sequences are SGHNT and YYREEE (reference sequence). This CDR3 is built from 12 residues. J gave up 9 bases and V 4 bases, and 4 bases lay outside the gene matches. The CDR3: CASSIQGREQFF. CDR3 DNA sequence: TGTGCCAGCAGCATACAGGGGCGTGAGCAGTTCTTC.

This clone was detected a few times. The genes are TRBV4-3 and TRBJ2-3; tentatively, D is TRBD2 (5 bases). Trimming took 0 bases from V and 6 from J, leaving 16 bases between them. The germline V gene encodes CDR1 LGHNA and CDR2 YSLEER. The CDR3 sequence is 16 residues long. CDR3 region: CASSQDASRLPDTQYF. DNA of the CDR3: TGCGCCAGCAGCCAAGATGCTAGCAGGCTTCCCGATACGCAGTATTTT.

This clone was observed a handful of times. The rearrangement joins TRBV19 to TRBJ2-7, with TRBD1 identical over 8 bases. The junction had 19 bases not matched to a gene; V was cut back by 8 bases and J by 7 bases. The length of the CDR3 is 16 residues. In germline, CDR1 is LNHDA, CDR2 SQIVND (reference sequence). This CDR3 is CASRDLYRGSGEEQYF. The CDR3, as DNA: TGTGCCAGTCGCGACTTATACAGGGGGTCAGGTGAGGAGCAGTACTTC. Full variable domain (remainder filled in from reference TRBV19 and TRBJ2-7): DGGITQSPKYLFRKEGQNVTLSCEQNLNHDAMYWYRQDPGQGLRLIYYSQIVNDFQKGDIAEGYSVSREKKESFPLTVTSAQKNPTAFYLCASRDLYRGSGEEQYFGPGTRLTVT.

This clone was counted many times. The chain carries TRBV7-6 and TRBJ2-1, with D possibly being TRBD2 (6 bases). The CDR3 runs 17 residues. The V and J ends lost 7 bases and 5 bases respectively, with 24 bases between them. In germline, CDR1 is SGHVS, CDR2 FNYEAQ. CDR3 coding DNA: TGTGCCAGCATACCGATGTTGGGGCTAGCGATTGACAATGAGCAGTTCTTC. It is translated as CASIPMLGLAIDNEQFF.

This clone appeared many times. The gene calls are TRBV28 and TRBJ1-4; D call uncertain. This CDR3 contains 17 residues. Per the germline V gene, CDR1 is MDHEN and CDR2 is SYDVKM. The V gene lost 3 bases and the J gene lost 0 bases, with 14 bases spanning the gap. The CDR3 nucleotides are TGTGCCAGCAGTTTTTTCGGCAGATCTGCAACTAATGAAAAACTGTTTTTT. Its translation: CASSFFGRSATNEKLFF. Full variable domain (remainder filled in from reference TRBV28 and TRBJ1-4): DVKVTQSSRYLVKRTGEKVFLECVQDMDHENMFWYRQDPGLGLRLIYFSYDVKMKEKGDIPEGYSVSREKKERFSLILESASTNQTSMYLCASSFFGRSATNEKLFFGSGTQLSVL.

The rearrangement joins TRBV6-6 to TRBJ1-2; 7 nucleotides align to TRBD1. The CDR3 is 13 amino acids. V was clipped by 6 bases and J by 4 bases; unmatched bases: 5. CDR1 and CDR2 (germline): MNHNY, SVGAGI (reference sequence). CDR3 nucleotides: TGTGCCAGCAGAGAGGGACAGACCTATGGCTACACCTTC. Protein: CASREGQTYGYTF.

The CDR3 region is CASSAERRAGYTF. CDR3 coding DNA: TGTGCCAGCAGCGCCGAGCGGAGGGCTGGCTACACCTTC. The chain joins TRBV2 to TRBJ1-2, with no clear D. From germline, CDR1 is SNHLY and CDR2 FYNNEI. Trimming left V 6 bases short and J 7 bases short, with 15 bases between. There are 13 residues in the CDR3.

This clone has just a few counts. This chain uses TRBV6-6 with TRBJ2-4, with D possibly TRBD1 on 6 matching bases. The germline CDR1 and CDR2 sequences are MNHNY and SVGAGI (reference sequence). CDR3 length: 13 residues. V lost 7 bases and J 3 bases, leaving 10 bases between the germline ends. The CDR3 protein is CASTPDSKNIQYF. Here the CDR3 DNA reads TGTGCCAGCACCCCGGACAGCAAAAACATTCAGTACTTC.

The sample holds a few counts of this clone. This chain connects TRBV10-3 to TRBJ2-2; 9 nucleotides align to TRBD1. V trimming: 6 bases; J trimming: 5 bases; junction bases outside the gene matches: 4. CDR1 and CDR2 (germline): ENHRY, SYGVKD. The CDR3 covers 14 residues. CDR3 sequence: CAIRTGGGTGELFF. The DNA for the CDR3 is TGTGCCATCAGGACAGGGGGTGGTACCGGGGAGCTGTTTTTT.

This clone was counted a few times. The genes are TRBV7-9 and TRBJ2-5, with 7 bases that match TRBD1. Matching the DNA end better, TRBJ2-7 makes the J call doubtful. Germline assignment: CDR1 SEHNR and CDR2 FQNEAQ (reference sequence). The CDR3 loop spans 15 amino acids. The CDR3 DNA reads TGTGCCAGCAGCCCTCAGGACAGGAGATCCTACGAGCAGTACTTC. As protein: CASSPQDRRSYEQYF.

In regard to this clone: Other DNA sequences within the sample encode an identical CDR3. The rearrangement joins TRBV9 to TRBJ2-1; TRBD2 aligns across 7 bases. This CDR3 has 14 amino acids. V lost 5 bases and J lost 0; bases outside the gene matches: 2. CDR1 SGDLS and CDR2 YYNGEE come from the germline V gene. CDR3 residues: CASSASGSYNEQFF. Written as DNA, the CDR3 is TGTGCCAGCAGTGCTAGCGGCTCCTACAATGAGCAGTTCTTC.

This clone was counted only a few times. This chain's CDR3 is CASSYSNANTGELFF. In DNA, the CDR3 is TGTGCCAGCAGTTACAGCAACGCGAACACCGGGGAGCTGTTTTTT. V gene TRBV6-5 combines with J gene TRBJ2-2; no clear D. The CDR3 extends over 15 amino acids. In germline, CDR1 is MNHEY, CDR2 SVGAGI. Trimming stripped 2 bases from V and 0 bases from J, with 7 bases between.

The table lists this clone with a few counts. CDR3 amino acids: CASSAWRQPQHF. The CDR3 region has the DNA TGTGCCAGCAGTGCGTGGCGTCAGCCCCAGCATTTT. The chain recombines TRBV2 with TRBJ1-5, with D hard to call. Germline-derived CDR1 and CDR2 are SNHLY and FYNNEI. V was cut by 4 bases and J by 6 bases, with 7 bases left in between. CDR3 length equals 12 residues.

This clone was detected a few times. The chain has TRBV6-5 and TRBJ2-3; the match to TRBD1 covers 7 bases. This CDR3 spans 16 amino acids. Unmatched junction bases numbered 7, after V lost 2 bases and J lost 2 bases. Per the germline V gene, CDR1 is MNHEY and CDR2 is SVGAGI. The CDR3 sequence is CASSYGGRGSTDTQYF. DNA of the CDR3: TGTGCCAGCAGTTACGGAGGCAGGGGGTCCACAGATACGCAGTATTTT.